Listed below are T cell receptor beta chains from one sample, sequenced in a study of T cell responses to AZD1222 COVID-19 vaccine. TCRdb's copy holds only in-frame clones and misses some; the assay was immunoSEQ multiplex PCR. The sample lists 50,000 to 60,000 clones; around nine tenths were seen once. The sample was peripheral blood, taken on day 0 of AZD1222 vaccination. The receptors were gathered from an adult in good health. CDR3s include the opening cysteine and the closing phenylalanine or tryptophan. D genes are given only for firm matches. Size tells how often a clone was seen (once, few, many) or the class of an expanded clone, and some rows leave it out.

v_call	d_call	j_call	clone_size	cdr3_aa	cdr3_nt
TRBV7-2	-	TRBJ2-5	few	CASSLLKGETQYF	TGTGCCAGCAGCTTATTAAAGGGGGAGACCCAGTACTTC
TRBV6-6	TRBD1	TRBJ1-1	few	CASSQYLGTGENTEAFF	TGTGCCAGCAGTCAATACCTAGGGACAGGGGAGAACACTGAAGCTTTCTTT
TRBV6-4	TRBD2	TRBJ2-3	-	CASGTSDTDTQYF	TGTGCCAGCGGGACTAGCGACACAGATACGCAGTATTTT
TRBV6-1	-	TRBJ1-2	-	CASSEATGLPFFF	TGTGCCAGCAGTGAAGCGACGGGACTACCTTTTTTCTTC
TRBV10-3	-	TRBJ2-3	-	CAISESQGDTQYF	TGTGCCATCAGTGAGTCGCAGGGGGATACGCAGTATTTT
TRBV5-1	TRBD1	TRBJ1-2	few	CASSLEAGGMNGYTF	TGCGCCAGCAGCTTGGAGGCAGGGGGCATGAATGGCTACACCTTC
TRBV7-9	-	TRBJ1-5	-	CASSLQGSNQPQHF	TGTGCCAGCAGCCTACAGGGTTCCAATCAGCCCCAGCATTTT
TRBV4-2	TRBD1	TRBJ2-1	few	CASSQDHDRGYNEQFF	TGTGCCAGCAGCCAAGATCATGACAGGGGGTACAATGAGCAGTTCTTC
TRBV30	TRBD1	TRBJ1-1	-	CAWRGQGNTEAFF	TGTGCCTGGAGGGGACAGGGGAACACTGAAGCTTTCTTT
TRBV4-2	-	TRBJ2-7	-	CASSQDAGGHTGTEQYF	TGTGCCAGCAGCCAAGACGCCGGAGGGCACACAGGGACCGAGCAGTACTTC
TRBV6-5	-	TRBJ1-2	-	CASSYRESHRGYTF	TGTGCCAGCAGTTACCGGGAAAGCCATAGGGGCTACACCTTC
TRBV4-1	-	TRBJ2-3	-	CASSQGIITDTQYF	TGCGCCAGCAGCCAAGGTATTATCACAGATACGCAGTATTTT
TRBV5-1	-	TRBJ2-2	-	CASSSQTRGGTGELFF	TGCGCCAGCAGCTCACAGACTAGGGGAGGCACCGGGGAGCTGTTTTTT
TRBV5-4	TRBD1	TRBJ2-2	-	CASSGGQHTGELFF	TGTGCCAGCAGCGGGGGACAGCACACCGGGGAGCTGTTTTTT
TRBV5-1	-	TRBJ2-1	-	CASSPQGGRYNEQFF	TGCGCCAGCAGCCCCCAGGGTGGCCGATACAATGAGCAGTTCTTC
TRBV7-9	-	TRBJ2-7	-	CASSLGGGSYEQYF	TGTGCCAGCAGCTTAGGGGGCGGCAGCTACGAGCAGTACTTC
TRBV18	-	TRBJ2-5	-	CASSPSAGLQETQYF	TGTGCCAGCTCACCTTCTGCGGGGTTACAAGAGACCCAGTACTTC
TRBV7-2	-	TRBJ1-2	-	CASSLNEGRGYTF	TGTGCCAGCAGCTTAAATGAGGGACGCGGCTACACCTTC
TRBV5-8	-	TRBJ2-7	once	CASSKGLDFSYEQYF	TGTGCCAGCAGCAAGGGACTTGATTTCTCCTACGAGCAGTACTTC
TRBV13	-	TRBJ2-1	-	CASSLTSSNEQFF	TGTGCCAGCAGCTTAACTAGCTCCAATGAGCAGTTCTTC
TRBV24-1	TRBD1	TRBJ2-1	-	CATSDPTGSPYNEQFF	TGTGCCACCAGTGACCCGACAGGGAGTCCCTACAATGAGCAGTTCTTC
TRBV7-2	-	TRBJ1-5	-	CASSSRSSNQPQHF	TGTGCCAGCAGCTCCCGCAGCAGCAATCAGCCCCAGCATTTT
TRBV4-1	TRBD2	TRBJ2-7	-	CASSQDRTSGSYEQYF	TGCGCCAGCAGCCAAGACAGGACTAGCGGCTCCTACGAGCAGTACTTC
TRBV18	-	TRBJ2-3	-	CASSPDSLTDTQYF	TGTGCCAGCTCACCAGATAGTCTCACAGATACGCAGTATTTT
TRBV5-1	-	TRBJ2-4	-	CASSLAEAGAQSNIQYF	TGCGCCAGCAGCTTGGCCGAGGCAGGGGCCCAATCGAACATTCAGTACTTC
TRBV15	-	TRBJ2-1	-	CATSRVTGGNEQFF	TGTGCCACCAGCAGAGTAACAGGCGGGAATGAGCAGTTCTTC
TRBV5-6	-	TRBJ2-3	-	CASSLFGTASTDTQYF	TGTGCCAGCAGCTTATTCGGGACGGCTAGCACAGATACGCAGTATTTT
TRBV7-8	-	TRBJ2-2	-	CASRGTYTGELFF	TGTGCCAGCAGAGGGACCTACACCGGGGAGCTGTTTTTT
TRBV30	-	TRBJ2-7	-	CAWFVLPPDEQYF	TGTGCCTGGTTCGTTCTACCACCAGACGAGCAGTACTTC
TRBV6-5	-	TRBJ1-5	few	CASQDGPENQPQHF	TGTGCCAGCCAGGACGGCCCGGAAAATCAGCCCCAGCATTTT
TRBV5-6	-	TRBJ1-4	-	CASSRRRGTGGTNEKLFF	TGTGCCAGCAGCAGGCGCAGGGGCACTGGTGGAACTAATGAAAAACTGTTTTTT
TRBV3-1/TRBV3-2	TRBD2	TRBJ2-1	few	CASSQLGTSGKGEQFF	TGTGCCAGCAGCCAACTTGGGACTAGCGGGAAAGGTGAGCAGTTCTTC
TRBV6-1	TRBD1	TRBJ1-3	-	CASSSPDRAGNTIYF	TGTGCCAGCAGTTCCCCTGACAGGGCTGGAAACACCATATATTTT
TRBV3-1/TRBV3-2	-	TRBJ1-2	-	CASSPSGYGYGYTF	TGTGCCAGCAGCCCCTCAGGGTATGGCTATGGCTACACCTTC
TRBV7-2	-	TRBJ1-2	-	CASSPPGGIYGYTF	TGTGCCAGCAGCCCTCCGGGGGGAATATATGGCTACACCTTC
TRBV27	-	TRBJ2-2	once	CASSLGLARTGELFF	TGTGCCAGCAGTTTAGGTCTAGCGAGGACCGGGGAGCTGTTTTTT
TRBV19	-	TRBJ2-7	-	CASSTTGNEQYF	TGTGCCAGTAGTACCACAGGGAACGAGCAGTACTTC
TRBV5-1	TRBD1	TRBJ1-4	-	CASSPRQGTTNEKLFF	TGCGCCAGCAGCCCCCGACAGGGCACAACTAATGAAAAACTGTTTTTT
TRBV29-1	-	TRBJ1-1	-	CSSGEGSGNTEAFF	TGCAGCTCCGGGGAGGGGTCGGGGAACACTGAAGCTTTCTTT
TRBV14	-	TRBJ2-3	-	CASSRDLGDTQYF	TGTGCCAGCAGCCGGGACTTAGGAGATACGCAGTATTTT
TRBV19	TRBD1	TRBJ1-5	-	CASSIGDRGVNQPQHF	TGTGCCAGTAGTATAGGCGACAGGGGAGTTAATCAGCCCCAGCATTTT
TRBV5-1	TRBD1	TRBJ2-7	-	CASGLTGTASYEQYF	TGCGCCAGCGGGCTTACCGGGACAGCCTCCTACGAGCAGTACTTC
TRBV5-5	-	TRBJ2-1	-	CASNVRAPLSDEQFF	TGTGCCAGCAACGTCCGGGCCCCTTTAAGCGATGAGCAGTTCTTC
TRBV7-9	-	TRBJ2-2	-	CASSIHRVDTGELFF	TGTGCCAGCAGCATCCACAGGGTCGACACCGGGGAGCTGTTTTTT
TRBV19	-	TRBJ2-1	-	CASSTTFSYNEQFF	TGTGCCAGTAGTACCACGTTCTCCTACAATGAGCAGTTCTTC
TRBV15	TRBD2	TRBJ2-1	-	CATSRAGTSGGEVKFF	TGTGCCACCAGCAGAGCAGGGACTAGCGGGGGCGAGGTGAAGTTCTTC
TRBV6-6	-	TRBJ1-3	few	CASSYGTGQGNTIYF	TGTGCCAGCAGTTACGGAACAGGGCAAGGAAACACCATATATTTT
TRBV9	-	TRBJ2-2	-	CASSVGGIAGELFF	TGTGCCAGCAGCGTTGGTGGGATCGCCGGGGAGCTGTTTTTT
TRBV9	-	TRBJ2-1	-	CASSVAANEQFF	TGTGCCAGCAGCGTAGCCGCCAATGAGCAGTTCTTC
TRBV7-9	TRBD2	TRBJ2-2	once	CASSPPGLAGGSNTGELFF	TGTGCCAGCAGCCCTCCGGGACTAGCGGGCGGTTCGAACACCGGGGAGCTGTTTTTT
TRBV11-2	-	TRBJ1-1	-	CASSLRPGGGTEAFF	TGTGCCAGCAGCTTACGGCCCGGCGGGGGGACTGAAGCTTTCTTT
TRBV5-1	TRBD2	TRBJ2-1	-	CASSLGVTSGDEFF	TGCGCCAGCAGCTTGGGGGTGACTAGCGGGGATGAGTTCTTC